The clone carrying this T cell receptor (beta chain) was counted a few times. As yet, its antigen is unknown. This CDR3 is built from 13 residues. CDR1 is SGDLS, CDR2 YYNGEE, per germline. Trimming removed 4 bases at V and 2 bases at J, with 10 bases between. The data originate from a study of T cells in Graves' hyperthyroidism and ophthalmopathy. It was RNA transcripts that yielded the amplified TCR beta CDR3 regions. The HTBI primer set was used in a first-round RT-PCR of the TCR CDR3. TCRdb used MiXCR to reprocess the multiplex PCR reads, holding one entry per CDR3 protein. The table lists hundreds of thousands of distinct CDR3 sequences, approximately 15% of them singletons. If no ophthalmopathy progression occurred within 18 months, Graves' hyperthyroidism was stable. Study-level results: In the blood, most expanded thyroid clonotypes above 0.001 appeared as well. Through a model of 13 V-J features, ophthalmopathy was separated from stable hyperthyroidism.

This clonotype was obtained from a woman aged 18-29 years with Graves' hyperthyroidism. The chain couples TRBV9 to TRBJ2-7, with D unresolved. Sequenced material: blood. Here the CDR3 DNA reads TGTGCCAGCAGCCCCCACACCGCCTACGAGCAGTACTTC. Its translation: CASSPHTAYEQYF.